Each of the 30 T cell receptor beta chains below was sequenced from the same sample in a study of identical twins. TCRdb recomputed calls from the 5' RACE reads with MiXCR, one row per CDR3 protein. Among 500,000 to 650,000 distinct CDR3 sequences listed, under 25% were seen once. The data were also submitted as part of a second study, on yellow fever vaccine responses in identical twins.

Sequencing input: CD4+ T cells sorted from blood. These receptor sequences come from a woman under 30 in good health.

The V gene is TRBV3-1, the J gene TRBJ2-1; 14 nucleotides line up with TRBD2. The CDR3 sequence is 15 residues long. J gave up 8 bases and V 3 bases, and 3 bases lay outside the gene matches. From germline, CDR1 is LGHDT and CDR2 YNNKEL (reference sequence). The CDR3 DNA reads TGTGCCAGCAGCCAGGGACTAGCGGGAGCTGATGAGCAGTTCTTC. This gives the protein CASSQGLAGADEQFF.

The chain links TRBV25-1 to TRBJ2-3; D unresolved. The CDR3 is 14 residues long. Germline CDR1 is MGHDK and CDR2 is SYGVNS. V was trimmed by 2 bases and J by 2 bases, leaving 8 bases between them. CDR3 residues: CASSELSPTDTQYF. The CDR3 DNA sequence: TGTGCCAGCAGTGAACTATCTCCCACAGATACGCAGTATTTT.

The J gene is TRBJ2-1, the V gene TRBV3-1; perhaps D is TRBD1 or TRBD2 (5 bases each). The CDR3 extends over 17 amino acids. Trimming took 1 base from V and 1 from J, leaving 14 bases between them. Germline V gene sequence: CDR1 LGHDT, CDR2 YNNKEL (reference sequence). The CDR3 loop is CASSQVFGATSYNEQFF. The CDR3 nucleotides read TGTGCCAGCAGCCAAGTATTCGGGGCTACTTCCTACAATGAGCAGTTCTTC.

The rearrangement links TRBV5-6 to TRBJ1-2; D ambiguous. Germline CDR1 SGHDT, CDR2 YYEEEE. V shed 0 bases and J shed 0 bases, with 6 bases lying between them. The CDR3 extends over 14 amino acids. For the CDR3, the DNA is TGTGCCAGCAGCTTGGTTGGTCCTAACTATGGCTACACCTTC. This codes for CASSLVGPNYGYTF. The full variable domain, rest sourced from reference TRBV5-6 and TRBJ1-2, is DAGVTQSPTHLIKTRGQQVTLRCSPKSGHDTVSWYQQALGQGPQFIFQYYEEEERQRGNFPDRFSGHQFPNYSSELNVNALLLGDSALYLCASSLVGPNYGYTFGSGTRLTVV.

This rearrangement joins TRBV20-1 to TRBJ2-2, with D maybe TRBD2 (7 bases). This CDR3 region has 16 residues. Trimming removed 0 bases at V and 1 base at J, with 12 bases between. Germline V gene data show CDR1 as DFQATT and CDR2 as SNEGSKA (reference sequence). The DNA of the CDR3 is TGCAGTGCTAGAGATCGGAGGGGGGGGAACACCGGGGAGCTGTTTTTT. Its protein is CSARDRRGGNTGELFF.

This clonotype was found many times. This rearrangement joins TRBV12-3 or TRBV12-4 to TRBJ2-2, with D possibly TRBD1 on 6 matching bases. This CDR3 has 13 amino acids. Trimming cost V 6 bases and J 1 base, with 6 bases left between them. The CDR3 DNA reads as TGTGCCAGCAGGACAGGGAACACCGGGGAGCTGTTTTTT. Amino acids: CASRTGNTGELFF.

This clonotype was counted only a few times. This chain uses TRBV6-1 with TRBJ2-1; D call uncertain. From germline, CDR1 is MNHNS and CDR2 SASEGT. The V and J ends lost 4 bases and 2 bases respectively, with 9 bases between them. CDR3 size: 14 residues. The CDR3 here is CASSGNSPYNEQFF. The CDR3 nucleotides are TGTGCCAGCAGTGGGAATAGCCCCTACAATGAGCAGTTCTTC.

Regarding this clonotype: One end of the junction does not line up with germline, which may come from a read error. CDR3 region: CASSSWGTTLVF. CDR3 sequence (DNA): TGTGCCAGCAGTTCATGGGGGACCACCTTGGTTTTT. The chain couples TRBV12-3 or TRBV12-4 to TRBJ1-4; a possible D gene is TRBD1 (5 bases). There are 12 residues in the CDR3.

V gene TRBV3-1 combines with J gene TRBJ2-5, with TRBD2 as a possible D gene (7 bases). Looked up from germline, CDR1 is LGHDT and CDR2 is YNNKEL (reference sequence). Trimming pared 7 bases from V and 4 bases from J, leaving 13 bases between. CDR3 size: 13 residues. CDR3 DNA: TGTGCCAGCAAAGGGGGGGGTAGAGAGACCCAGTACTTC. It yields the protein CASKGGGRETQYF.

This clonotype turned up a few times. V usage is TRBV20-1 and J usage is TRBJ1-4; D might be TRBD1 (5 bases). Trimming took off 1 base at V and 4 bases at J, with 10 bases between the two ends. Germline CDR1 and CDR2: DFQATT and SNEGSKA (reference sequence). The length of the CDR3 is 14 residues. The CDR3 nucleotides are TGCAGTGCTAGAGGCGGAGGGGTTAATGAAAAACTGTTTTTT. Translation gives CSARGGGVNEKLFF.

V gene TRBV5-4 combines with J gene TRBJ2-7; 7 positions match TRBD1. Germline V gene lookup returns CDR1 SGHNT and CDR2 YYREEE (reference sequence). This CDR3 contains 15 residues. V lost 2 bases and J lost 5; bases outside the gene matches: 10. CDR3: CASSLGGGSKDEQYV. CDR3 nucleotides: TGTGCCAGCAGCTTAGGGGGCGGCAGTAAAGACGAGCAGTACGTC.

The chain links TRBV5-6 to TRBJ2-7, with D unclear. Trimming pared 0 bases from V and 2 bases from J, leaving 18 bases between. The CDR3 covers 17 residues. CDR1 and CDR2 (germline): SGHDT, YYEEEE. CDR3 loop: CASSLDLLGSVTYEQYF. CDR3 in DNA: TGTGCCAGCAGCTTGGATCTTCTGGGGTCGGTTACCTACGAGCAGTACTTC.

The CDR3 bases are TGCGCCAGCAGCGTCGGGACTACCCAAGAGACCCAGTACTTC. It is translated as CASSVGTTQETQYF. The chain joins TRBV5-1 to TRBJ2-5, with 7 bases fitting TRBD2. The CDR3 extends over 14 amino acids. Germline lookup yields CDR1 SGHRS and CDR2 YFSETQ. The J segment lost 1 base and the V segment lost 4 bases, leaving 4 bases of the junction unmatched.

This clonotype was counted only a few times. The gene calls are TRBV4-1 and TRBJ1-2, with unresolved D. V shed 0 bases and J shed 6 bases, with 5 bases lying between them. From germline, CDR1 is MGHRA and CDR2 YSYEKL. This CDR3 has 12 amino acids. The CDR3 spells CASSQERHGYTF. CDR3 coding DNA: TGCGCCAGCAGCCAAGAAAGACATGGCTACACCTTC.

The chain recombines TRBV7-9 with TRBJ2-3; 7 nucleotides agree with TRBD1. J gave up 0 bases and V 2 bases, and 8 bases lay outside the gene matches. CDR3 length: 17 residues. CDR1 SEHNR and CDR2 FQNEAQ come from the germline V gene (reference sequence). Here the CDR3 reads CASSLRDSRISTDTQYF. CDR3 nucleotide sequence: TGTGCCAGCAGCTTACGGGACAGTCGAATTAGCACAGATACGCAGTATTTT.

The chain couples TRBV5-1 to TRBJ2-1; D remains ambiguous. The CDR3 is 13 residues long. Germline-derived CDR1 and CDR2 are SGHRS and YFSETQ. V lost 4 bases, J lost 5 bases, and 10 bases lay in between. CDR3 region: CASSLNGDNEQFF. The CDR3 bases are TGCGCCAGCAGCCTGAATGGGGACAATGAGCAGTTCTTC.

The rearrangement links TRBV7-9 to TRBJ2-1, with 12 bases that match TRBD1. Looked up from germline, CDR1 is SEHNR and CDR2 is FQNEAQ (reference sequence). CDR3 length equals 16 residues. The ends lost 5 bases at V and 7 bases at J; junction bases unmatched: 9. The DNA of the CDR3 is TGTGCCAGCAGCCCCCGGGGACAGGGGGCGAGGAATGAGCAGTTCTTC. Its translation: CASSPRGQGARNEQFF. The full variable domain, its missing parts supplied by reference TRBV7-9 and TRBJ2-1, is DTGVSQNPRHKITKRGQNVTFRCDPISEHNRLYWYRQTLGQGPEFLTYFQNEAQLEKSRLLSDRFSAERPKGSFSTLEIQRTEQGDSAMYLCASSPRGQGARNEQFFGPGTRLTVL.

In its sample, this clonotype was seen a few times. V is TRBV5-1 and J is TRBJ2-7, with 9 bases lining up with TRBD1. The V gene end was trimmed by 6 bases and the J gene end by 4 bases; junction bases not matched to a gene: 11. This CDR3 is 15 amino acids long. Germline CDR1 SGHRS, CDR2 YFSETQ. CDR3 sequence reads: CASIEAPDRGYEQYF. The DNA for the CDR3 is TGCGCCAGCATCGAGGCCCCGGACAGGGGTTACGAGCAGTACTTC. The whole variable domain, remainder taken from reference TRBV5-1 and TRBJ2-7, is KAGVTQTPRYLIKTRGQQVTLSCSPISGHRSVSWYQQTPGQGLQFLFEYFSETQRNKGNFPGRFSGRQFSNSRSEMNVSTLELGDSALYLCASIEAPDRGYEQYFGPGTRLTVT.

The CDR3 sequence: CSASFSLEAFF. The CDR3 DNA follows: TGCAGTGCTAGTTTTTCGCTGGAAGCTTTCTTT. The rearrangement links TRBV20-1 to TRBJ1-1; no clear D gene. V lost 3 bases and J 8 bases, leaving 10 bases between the germline ends. This CDR3 region has 11 residues. Germline V lookup: CDR1 DFQATT, CDR2 SNEGSKA (reference sequence).

The gene calls are TRBV25-1 and TRBJ1-6, with D perhaps TRBD1 (5 bases). Trimming shortened V by 6 bases and J by 9 bases, and 12 bases separated the two germline ends. The CDR3 runs 13 residues. Germline V gives CDR1 MGHDK, CDR2 SYGVNS. The CDR3 is CASRPTDSSPLHF. Written as DNA, the CDR3 is TGTGCCAGCAGACCGACAGACTCTTCACCCCTCCACTTT.

V is TRBV3-1 and J is TRBJ2-3; D gene unclear. This CDR3 has 16 residues. Germline CDR1 and CDR2: LGHDT and YNNKEL (reference sequence). V was trimmed by 3 bases and J by 0 bases, leaving 13 bases between them. CDR3 nucleotide sequence: TGTGCCAGCAGCCATGCCATACGGGTTAGCACAGATACGCAGTATTTT. This gives the protein CASSHAIRVSTDTQYF.

This clonotype was counted a few times. The V call is TRBV29-1, the J call TRBJ2-3; no clear D gene. CDR1 is SQVTM and CDR2 is ANQGSEA in the germline V gene. The CDR3 has 16 amino acids. V was shortened by 4 bases and J by 1 base, with 18 bases between the two germline ends. The CDR3 DNA sequence: TGCAGCGTTGTCGGGTCCCCTGAGGTCCGCACAGATACGCAGTATTTT. Protein sequence: CSVVGSPEVRTDTQYF.

This clonotype was counted a few times. This rearrangement joins TRBV5-1 to TRBJ2-1, with 7 bases fitting TRBD2. The J segment lost 0 bases and the V segment lost 0 bases, leaving 6 bases of the junction unmatched. Germline-derived CDR1 and CDR2 are SGHRS and YFSETQ. The CDR3 is made up of 17 amino acids. CDR3 loop: CASSLALTGGSYNEQFF. The CDR3 DNA sequence: TGCGCCAGCAGCTTGGCTTTGACGGGAGGCTCCTACAATGAGCAGTTCTTC.

This clonotype showed up just a few times. The J gene is TRBJ2-7, the V gene TRBV25-1; D not certain. The CDR3 extends over 13 amino acids. The germline V gene encodes CDR1 MGHDK and CDR2 SYGVNS. The V end was cut by 1 base, the J end by 4 bases, with 8 bases between. Written as DNA, the CDR3 is TGTGCCAGCAGTGAATTTGGGGTTTACGAGCAGTACTTC. Protein sequence: CASSEFGVYEQYF.

The chain employs TRBV12-3 or TRBV12-4 and TRBJ2-1; D may be TRBD2 (6 bases). The CDR3 runs to 14 residues. Trimming left V 2 bases short and J 9 bases short, with 14 bases between. The CDR3 protein is CASSLTTSIGEQFF. The CDR3 region has the DNA TGTGCCAGCAGTTTAACAACTAGCATTGGTGAGCAGTTCTTC.

This clonotype was seen many times. An end of the junction does not agree with germline; a read error may underlie this. The V call is TRBV5-1, the J call TRBJ2-7; 7 bases agree with TRBD1. Germline V gene sequence: CDR1 SGHRS, CDR2 YFSETQ. This CDR3 comprises 13 residues. CDR3 in DNA: TGTGCCAGCAGCCCCGGGACAGCCTACGAGCAGTACTTC. This gives the protein CASSPGTAYEQYF.

This clonotype was found many times. The chain recombines TRBV12-3 or TRBV12-4 with TRBJ2-1; no clear D gene. The CDR3 length is 16 residues. V was shortened by 4 bases and J by 1 base, with 14 bases between the two germline ends. The CDR3 spells CASSYPRGTSYNEQFF. The CDR3 bases are TGTGCCAGCAGTTACCCCCGCGGAACTTCCTACAATGAGCAGTTCTTC.

The V and J genes are TRBV18 and TRBJ2-5; the D gene could be TRBD1 or TRBD2 (5 bases each). The CDR3 covers 15 residues. Trimming removed 0 bases at V and 5 bases at J, with 13 bases between. Germline values: CDR1 KGHSH, CDR2 LQKENI. CDR3 amino acids: CASSPPTGARETQYF. The CDR3 nucleotides are TGTGCCAGCTCACCACCGACCGGGGCGCGGGAGACCCAGTACTTC.

This clonotype has more than one count but fewer than ten. The CDR3 is CASRGTEGGNTIYF. CDR3 DNA sequence: TGTGCCAGTAGAGGGACCGAAGGAGGAAACACCATATATTTT. This chain connects TRBV19 to TRBJ1-3, with D maybe TRBD1 (5 bases). Germline V gives CDR1 LNHDA, CDR2 SQIVND (reference sequence). With 6 bases removed from V and 4 bases from J, the gap between germline ends came to 13 bases. The CDR3 covers 14 residues.

The rearrangement links TRBV7-9 to TRBJ2-7; D tentatively fits TRBD1 or TRBD2 (5 bases each). The V gene's germline CDR1 is SEHNR and CDR2 FQNEAQ (reference sequence). The CDR3 sequence is 13 residues long. V dropped 3 bases and J dropped 6 bases, with 12 bases sitting between them. The CDR3: CASSFGTSVEQYV. The DNA of the CDR3 is TGTGCCAGCAGCTTCGGGACCTCCGTCGAGCAGTACGTC.